This entry concerns a single T cell receptor (beta chain). Its antigen is as yet unknown. Collection occurred without any documented infections or immune events in donors. Profiling relied on immunoSEQ multiplex PCR, and the TCRdb table lists in-frame clones only, not all of them. The sample has roughly 75,000 clones, around 90% seen once. This entry is derived from a study of identifying expanded T cells in peripheral blood. V dropped 1 base and J dropped 3 bases, with 9 bases sitting between them. Germline V gene data show CDR1 as MGHRA and CDR2 as YSYEKL. The CDR3 loop spans 14 amino acids. Study-level points and caveats: Clone count variance between roughly two-week samples rose with total template count. About 1.2 clones differed between technical replicates, versus around 15 and 19 over time.

The sequenced material came from blood. This clonotype originated in a person aged 18 to 75 in good health. The chain couples TRBV4-1 to TRBJ2-5; D unclear. The CDR3 DNA follows: TGCGCCAGCAGCCAAGCCCAAAGGGAAGAGACCCAGTACTTC. This codes for CASSQAQREETQYF.